What follows are 14 T cell receptor beta chains derived from one specimen sequenced in a study of T cell repertoires in cytomegalovirus infection. Their antigens are not known. TCRdb reprocessed the reads via MiXCR and lists one record per CDR3 protein. The table has fewer than 1,000,000 distinct CDR3 sequences, approximately 31% seen once. The starting material was cultured CD8+ T cells from PBMCs, obtained from culture after CMV antigen stimulation. These receptors all come from a human donor in good health (CMV status not recorded). Some clones in this sample may be carry-over from other donors' samples.

V usage is TRBV20-1 and J usage is TRBJ2-1; the D gene is possibly TRBD1 (6 bases). This CDR3 spans 16 amino acids. Germline V CDR1 and CDR2: DFQATT, SNEGSKA (reference sequence). V gave up 5 bases and J gave up 0 bases, with 17 bases separating them. For the CDR3, the DNA is TGCAGTGCTCTAACAACAGGGTTGGGCTCCTACAATGAGCAGTTCTTC. Its protein product is CSALTTGLGSYNEQFF.

This chain joins TRBV7-9 and TRBJ2-7; maybe TRBD1 (6 bases). Deletions cut 5 bases from V and 5 bases from J, with 10 bases between. Per germline, CDR1 SEHNR and CDR2 FQNEAQ (reference sequence). This CDR3 has 12 residues. The CDR3 DNA sequence: TGTGCCAGCAGCAGAGGGGGAAACGAGCAGTACGTC. Its translation: CASSRGGNEQYV.

The rearrangement links TRBV10-2 to TRBJ2-5; D call uncertain. Trimming took off 0 bases at V and 3 bases at J, with 5 bases between the two ends. This CDR3 is 13 amino acids long. CDR1 is WSHSY, CDR2 SAAADI, per germline. The CDR3 region is CASSESWKETQYF. For the CDR3, the DNA is TGCGCCAGCAGTGAGTCCTGGAAAGAGACCCAGTACTTC.

A single count supports this clonotype. The chain couples TRBV13 to TRBJ1-2; no reliable D call. The CDR3 is 14 residues long. V was shortened by 1 base and J by 7 bases, with 13 bases between the two germline ends. Germline V gene sequence: CDR1 PRHDT, CDR2 FYEKMQ (reference sequence). CDR3 in amino acids: CASSLAGRVVGYTF. Written as DNA, the CDR3 is TGTGCCAGCAGCTTAGCAGGTCGGGTGGTTGGCTACACCTTC.

This clonotype came up a few times. The chain employs TRBV28 and TRBJ2-7, with D perhaps matching TRBD1 (5 bases). The CDR3 length is 13 residues. Germline V gene data show CDR1 as MDHEN and CDR2 as SYDVKM. V lost 2 bases and J 6 bases, leaving 11 bases between the germline ends. CDR3 DNA: TGTGCCAGCAGTTTACTAGGGGCAGGCGAGCAGTACGTC. Its translation: CASSLLGAGEQYV.

There are a few counts of this clonotype. The V gene is TRBV5-4, the J gene TRBJ1-2; D is undetermined. The CDR3 runs to 12 residues. V lost 3 bases and J lost 13, with 16 bases in between. Germline values: CDR1 SGHNT, CDR2 YYREEE (reference sequence). The CDR3: CASSSARRIFTF. The CDR3 DNA is TGTGCCAGCAGCTCCGCCCGACGGATTTTCACCTTC.

This clonotype came up many times. The CDR3 region is CASSGQENTEAFF. The CDR3 nucleotides read TGCGCCAGCAGTGGGCAGGAGAACACTGAAGCTTTCTTT. V usage is TRBV10-2 and J usage is TRBJ1-1; D is unresolved. The germline V gene has CDR1 WSHSY and CDR2 SAAADI. The V and J ends lost 4 bases and 1 base respectively, with 7 bases between them. The CDR3 spans 13 residues.

The rearrangement links TRBV6-5 to TRBJ1-3; D gene unclear. The CDR3 is 13 amino acids. V gave up 5 bases and J gave up 4 bases, with 9 bases separating them. Germline V gene lookup returns CDR1 MNHEY and CDR2 SVGAGI. CDR3: CASSPLDGNTIYF. The CDR3 DNA is TGTGCCAGCAGTCCGCTGGACGGAAACACCATATATTTT.

This clonotype appeared a few times. V usage is TRBV6-5 and J usage is TRBJ2-3; TRBD2 matches 7 bases. The CDR3 runs 15 residues. Trimming cost V 8 bases and J 7 bases; bases outside gene matches: 15. Germline V gene data show CDR1 as MNHEY and CDR2 as SVGAGI. CDR3 protein: CASGTGGYTRNTQYF. CDR3 nucleotide sequence: TGTGCCAGCGGGACGGGGGGATATACACGAAATACGCAGTATTTT.

The chain joins TRBV12-3 or TRBV12-4 to TRBJ1-2, with D perhaps matching TRBD1 (5 bases). The CDR3 is 14 amino acids. V was pared by 1 base and J by 7 bases, with 13 bases between. The CDR3 reads CASSLGGGSSGYTF. The CDR3 nucleotides are TGTGCCAGCAGTTTAGGGGGGGGAAGTTCTGGCTACACCTTC.

This clonotype appeared a few times. The gene calls are TRBV28 and TRBJ2-3; 8 bases map to TRBD1. Germline-derived CDR1 and CDR2 are MDHEN and SYDVKM. The CDR3 sequence is 19 residues long. V dropped 2 bases and J dropped 4; count of bases not matched to a gene: 17. CDR3 in DNA: TGTGCCAGCAGTTTACCGTCACGGCGACAGGGGCCGGTGCCAGATACGCAGTATTTT. It codes for CASSLPSRRQGPVPDTQYF.

This sequence joins TRBV29-1 and TRBJ1-2; 10 bases line up with TRBD1. The CDR3 extends over 13 amino acids. With 8 bases clipped from V and 8 bases from J, the junction kept 11 bases outside the gene matches. From germline, CDR1 is SQVTM and CDR2 ANQGSEA. For the CDR3, the DNA is TGCAGCACCATAGGCAGGGACAGGGGCGGCTACACCTTC. It codes for CSTIGRDRGGYTF.

This sequence joins TRBV29-1 and TRBJ2-7; a weak D match, TRBD1 (5 bases). Trimming pared 4 bases from V and 0 bases from J, leaving 10 bases between. The CDR3 extends over 13 amino acids. CDR1 is SQVTM and CDR2 is ANQGSEA in the germline V gene. The CDR3 region has the DNA TGCAGCGTTGTATTAGGGGACTCCTACGAGCAGTACGTC. Translated, it gives CSVVLGDSYEQYV.

This clonotype has a count of ten or more. The rearrangement uses TRBV7-8 and TRBJ2-7, with 9 bases aligning to TRBD1. CDR3 length: 17 residues. The germline V gene has CDR1 SGHVS and CDR2 FQNEAQ. With V trimmed by 0 bases and J by 5 bases, 11 bases remained unmatched. CDR3 in DNA: TGTGCCAGCAGCTTAGCGCGAAACCGGGACAGGGCTCACGAGCAGTACGTC. Translated, it gives CASSLARNRDRAHEQYV.